Below, 6 T cell receptor beta chains from the same sample are listed, as sequenced in a study of blood T cell repertoires in COVID-19. Repertoires were generated with immunoSEQ multiplex PCR, while TCRdb's copy carries only in-frame clones and drops some. This sample has 30,000 to 40,000 clones, with 80% found just once. What was sequenced was peripheral blood. The source of these receptors is an older woman with acute or convalescent COVID-19.

The CDR3 region is CASSFPTGTGNTEAFF. CDR3 DNA: TGTGCCAGCAGTTTCCCGACAGGGACAGGGAACACTGAAGCTTTCTTT. The rearrangement joins TRBV28 to TRBJ1-1; 8 bases fit TRBD1. The V segment lost 3 bases and the J segment 1 base; nucleotides outside the gene matches: 7. The germline V gene has CDR1 MDHEN and CDR2 SYDVKM. The CDR3 runs to 16 residues.

V is TRBV4-1 and J is TRBJ1-4, with D unclear. Germline CDR1 is MGHRA and CDR2 is YSYEKL. V lost 1 base and J 10 bases, leaving 7 bases between the germline ends. The CDR3 sequence is 12 residues long. The CDR3 reads CASSQVTGKLFF. CDR3 bases: TGCGCCAGCAGCCAAGTAACTGGAAAACTGTTTTTT.

For the CDR3, the DNA is TGTGCCAGCAGCTTAGGACAGGGAGAAGAGCCCCAGCATTTT. The encoded protein is CASSLGQGEEPQHF. The rearrangement uses TRBV11-2 and TRBJ1-5; 7 bases line up with TRBD1. V lost 1 base, J lost 8 bases, and 5 bases stayed unmatched. Per germline, CDR1 SGHAT and CDR2 FQNNGV. The CDR3 consists of 14 residues.

The chain links TRBV28 to TRBJ2-5; TRBD2 matches 8 bases. V lost 3 bases and J lost 5; bases outside the gene matches: 8. This CDR3 is 15 amino acids long. Per the germline V gene, CDR1 is MDHEN and CDR2 is SYDVKM. For the CDR3, the DNA is TGTGCCAGCAGTTTTCGGGGGGGGCGCTGGGAGACCCAGTACTTC. Encoded protein: CASSFRGGRWETQYF.

This chain connects TRBV5-4 to TRBJ2-7, with TRBD2 matching 8 bases. The V segment lost 4 bases and the J segment 0 bases; nucleotides outside the gene matches: 6. This CDR3 spans 15 amino acids. Germline assignment: CDR1 SGHNT and CDR2 YYREEE (reference sequence). The CDR3 here is CASSPTSGLSYEQYF. DNA for the CDR3: TGTGCCAGCAGCCCTACTAGCGGACTCTCCTACGAGCAGTACTTC.

The chain combines TRBV9 with TRBJ1-1; D remains unclear. The CDR3 sequence is 13 residues long. The V end was cut by 0 bases, the J end by 1 base, with 4 bases between. Germline V gives CDR1 SGDLS, CDR2 YYNGEE. Written as DNA, the CDR3 is TGTGCCAGCAGCGTAGTGGCGAACACTGAAGCTTTCTTT. As protein: CASSVVANTEAFF.